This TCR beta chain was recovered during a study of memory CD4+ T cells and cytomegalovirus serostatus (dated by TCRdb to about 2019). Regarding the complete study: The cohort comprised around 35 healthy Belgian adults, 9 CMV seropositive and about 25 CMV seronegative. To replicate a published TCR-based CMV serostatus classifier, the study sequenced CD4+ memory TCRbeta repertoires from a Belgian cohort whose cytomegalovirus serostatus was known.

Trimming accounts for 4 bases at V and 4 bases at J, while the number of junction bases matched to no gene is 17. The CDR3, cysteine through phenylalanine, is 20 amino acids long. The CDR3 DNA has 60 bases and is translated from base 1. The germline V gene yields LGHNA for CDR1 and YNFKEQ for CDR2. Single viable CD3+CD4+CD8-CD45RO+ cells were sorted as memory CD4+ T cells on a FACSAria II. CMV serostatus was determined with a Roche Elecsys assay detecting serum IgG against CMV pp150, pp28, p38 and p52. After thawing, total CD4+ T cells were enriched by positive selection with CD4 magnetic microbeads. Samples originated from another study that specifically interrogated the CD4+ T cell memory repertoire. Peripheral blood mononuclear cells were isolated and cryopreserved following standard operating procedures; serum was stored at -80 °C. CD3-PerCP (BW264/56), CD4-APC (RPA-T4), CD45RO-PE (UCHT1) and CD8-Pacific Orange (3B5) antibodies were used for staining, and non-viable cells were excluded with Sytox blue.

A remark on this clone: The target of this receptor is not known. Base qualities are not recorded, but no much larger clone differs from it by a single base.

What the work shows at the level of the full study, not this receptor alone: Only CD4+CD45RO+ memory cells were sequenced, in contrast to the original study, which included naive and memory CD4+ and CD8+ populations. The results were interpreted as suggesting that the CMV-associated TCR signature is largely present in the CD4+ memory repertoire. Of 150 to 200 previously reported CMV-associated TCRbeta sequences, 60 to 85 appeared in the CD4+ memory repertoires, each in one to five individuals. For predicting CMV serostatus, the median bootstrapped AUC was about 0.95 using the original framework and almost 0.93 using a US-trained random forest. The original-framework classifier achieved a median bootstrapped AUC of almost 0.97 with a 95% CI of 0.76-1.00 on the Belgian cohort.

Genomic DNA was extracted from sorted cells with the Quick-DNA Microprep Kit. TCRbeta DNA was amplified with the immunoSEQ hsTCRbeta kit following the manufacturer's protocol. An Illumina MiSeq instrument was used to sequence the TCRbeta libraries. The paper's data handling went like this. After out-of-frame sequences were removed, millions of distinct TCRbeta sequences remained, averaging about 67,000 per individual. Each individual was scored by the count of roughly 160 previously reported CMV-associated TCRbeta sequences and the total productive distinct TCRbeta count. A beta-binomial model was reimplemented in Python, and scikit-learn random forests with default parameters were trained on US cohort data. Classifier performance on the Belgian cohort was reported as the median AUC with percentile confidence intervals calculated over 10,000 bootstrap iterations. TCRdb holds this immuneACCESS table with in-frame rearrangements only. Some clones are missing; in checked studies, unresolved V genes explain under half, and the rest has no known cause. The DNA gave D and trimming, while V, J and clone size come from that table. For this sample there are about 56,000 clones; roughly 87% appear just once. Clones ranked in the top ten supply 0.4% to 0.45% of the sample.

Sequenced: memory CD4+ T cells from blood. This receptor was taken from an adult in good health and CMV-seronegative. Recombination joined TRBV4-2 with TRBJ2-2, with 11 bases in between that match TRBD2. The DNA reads TGTGCCAGCAGCCCAGGCGGGCTAGCGGGGGGCGAGGAGCTCACCGGGGAGCTGTTTTTT. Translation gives CASSPGGLAGGEELTGELFF.